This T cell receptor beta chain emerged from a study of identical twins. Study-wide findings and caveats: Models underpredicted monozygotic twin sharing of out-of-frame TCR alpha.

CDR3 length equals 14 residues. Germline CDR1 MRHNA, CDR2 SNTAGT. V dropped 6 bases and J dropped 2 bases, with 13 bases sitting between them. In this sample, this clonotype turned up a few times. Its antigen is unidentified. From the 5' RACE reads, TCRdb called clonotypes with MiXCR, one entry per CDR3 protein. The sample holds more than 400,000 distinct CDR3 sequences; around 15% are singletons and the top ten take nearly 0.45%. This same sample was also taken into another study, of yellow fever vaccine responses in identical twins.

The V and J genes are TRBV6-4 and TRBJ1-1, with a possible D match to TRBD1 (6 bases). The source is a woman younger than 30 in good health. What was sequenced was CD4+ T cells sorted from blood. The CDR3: CASRTDRSNTEAFF. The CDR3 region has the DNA TGTGCCAGCAGGACAGACAGGAGTAACACTGAAGCTTTCTTT.